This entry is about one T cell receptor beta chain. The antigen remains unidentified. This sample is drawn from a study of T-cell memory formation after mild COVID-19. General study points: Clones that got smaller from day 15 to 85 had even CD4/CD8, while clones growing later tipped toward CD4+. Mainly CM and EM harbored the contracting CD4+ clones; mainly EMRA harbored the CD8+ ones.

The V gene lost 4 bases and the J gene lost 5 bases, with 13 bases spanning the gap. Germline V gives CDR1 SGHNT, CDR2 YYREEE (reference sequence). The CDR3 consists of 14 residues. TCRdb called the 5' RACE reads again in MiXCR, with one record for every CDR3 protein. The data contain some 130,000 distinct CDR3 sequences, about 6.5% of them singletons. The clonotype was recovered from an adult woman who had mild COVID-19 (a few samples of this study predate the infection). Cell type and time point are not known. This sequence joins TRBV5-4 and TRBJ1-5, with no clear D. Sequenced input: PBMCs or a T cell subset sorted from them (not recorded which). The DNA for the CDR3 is TGTGCCAGCAGCCGGGGAGGGAGAGATCAGCCCCAGCATTTT. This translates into CASSRGGRDQPQHF.